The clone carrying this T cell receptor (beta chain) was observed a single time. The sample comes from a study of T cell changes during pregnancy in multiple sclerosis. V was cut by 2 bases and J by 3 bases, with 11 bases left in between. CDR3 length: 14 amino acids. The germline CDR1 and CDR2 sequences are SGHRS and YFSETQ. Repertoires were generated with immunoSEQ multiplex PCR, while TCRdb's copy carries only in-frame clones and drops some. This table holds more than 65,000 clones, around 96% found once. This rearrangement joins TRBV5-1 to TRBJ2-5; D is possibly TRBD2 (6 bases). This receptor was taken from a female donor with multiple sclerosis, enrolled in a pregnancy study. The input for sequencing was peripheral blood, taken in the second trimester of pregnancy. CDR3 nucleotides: TGCGCCAGCAGCTTTTCAGAGCGGGAAGAGACCCAGTACTTC. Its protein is CASSFSEREETQYF.